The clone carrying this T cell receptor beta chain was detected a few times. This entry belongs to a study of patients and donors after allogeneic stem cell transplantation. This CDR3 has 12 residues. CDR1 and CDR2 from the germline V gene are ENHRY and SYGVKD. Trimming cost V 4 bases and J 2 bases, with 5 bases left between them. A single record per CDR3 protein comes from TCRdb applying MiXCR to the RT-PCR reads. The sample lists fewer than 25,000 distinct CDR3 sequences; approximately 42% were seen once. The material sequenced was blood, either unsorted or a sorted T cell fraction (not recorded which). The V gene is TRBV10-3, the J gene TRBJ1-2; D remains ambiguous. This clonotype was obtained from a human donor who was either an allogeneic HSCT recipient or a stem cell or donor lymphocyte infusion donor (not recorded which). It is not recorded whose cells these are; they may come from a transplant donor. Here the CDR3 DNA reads TGTGCCATCAGTGGAAACAACTATGGCTACACCTTC. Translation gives CAISGNNYGYTF.